The subject of this entry is one T cell receptor beta chain. The antigen is unknown. Vbeta (60) and Jbeta (13) primers were used in the PCR. Clones were read by immunoSEQ multiplex PCR, and TCRdb kept only the in-frame ones, dropping some. The data show around 200,000 clones, with about four fifths seen just once and under 5% held by the top ten. The CDR3 is 13 amino acids. Trimming left V 8 bases short and J 4 bases short, with 14 bases between. Germline V gene data show CDR1 as MGHDK and CDR2 as SYGVNS. This sample was included in a study of cytomegalovirus exposure and HLA in healthy donors. Study-level information: Earlier, approximately 110 million unique TCR beta sequences were recovered from roughly 200 million T cells by an analysis. For the approximately 420 genotyped donors, more than 65% fell within the Caucasian-associated ancestry cluster. Whole-study results and caveats: In terms of immune exposure information, only CMV serostatus was available.

Donors were nominally healthy when sampled, though unrecorded immune exposures were likely. The chain links TRBV25-1 to TRBJ2-5; the D gene is possibly TRBD1 (6 bases). The sequencing sample was made of PBMCs. This clonotype originated in a young man in good health and CMV-seropositive. The CDR3 DNA sequence: TGTGCCAGCGAACAGGGTTGGGGAGAGACCCAGTACTTC. Amino acid sequence: CASEQGWGETQYF.